Following are 14 T cell receptor beta chains from one sample sequenced in a study of identical twins. TCRdb reanalysed the 5' RACE reads using MiXCR and keeps one entry per CDR3 protein. The sample carries 1.5 million to 2 million distinct CDR3 sequences, around 33% recorded once. Specimen: cord blood. All receptors derive from a newborn girl in good health.

The CDR3 DNA reads TGTGCCAGCAGTTCCGGGACTCCGCACTATGGCTACACCTTC. The encoded protein is CASSSGTPHYGYTF. The chain recombines TRBV6-6 with TRBJ1-2; perhaps TRBD1 as D (5 bases). Germline V lookup: CDR1 MNHNY, CDR2 SVGAGI (reference sequence). Trimming removed 4 bases at V and 3 bases at J, with 12 bases between. This CDR3 region has 14 residues.

This clonotype appeared many times. The chain combines TRBV6-1 with TRBJ1-4, with a possible D match to TRBD1 (5 bases). Trimming cost V 6 bases and J 5 bases, with 10 bases left between them. CDR1 and CDR2 (germline): MNHNS, SASEGT. The CDR3 is 13 residues long. In DNA form, the CDR3 reads TGTGCCAGCAGGAGGGACGGGAATGAAAAACTGTTTTTT. Amino acids: CASRRDGNEKLFF.

The genes are TRBV6-1 and TRBJ1-4; no reliable D call. The CDR3 runs 15 residues. Germline V gene data show CDR1 as MNHNS and CDR2 as SASEGT. Between the trimmed V and J ends, which lost 3 bases and 0 bases, there was a span of 8 bases. CDR3 nucleotide sequence: TGTGCCAGCAGTGATTTACCAGCAACTAATGAAAAACTGTTTTTT. Translating gives CASSDLPATNEKLFF.

The rearrangement joins TRBV12-3 or TRBV12-4 to TRBJ1-2, with D possibly matching TRBD1 (6 bases). V lost 3 bases to trimming and J lost 5 bases, with 13 bases between them. The CDR3 is 14 residues long. The CDR3 sequence: CASSFVTGPYGYTF. The CDR3 bases are TGTGCCAGCAGTTTTGTGACAGGCCCTTATGGCTACACCTTC.

The rearrangement uses TRBV4-1 and TRBJ2-7; D not certain. The CDR3 extends over 14 amino acids. Between the trimmed V and J ends, which lost 3 bases and 2 bases, there was a span of 11 bases. The V gene's germline CDR1 is MGHRA and CDR2 YSYEKL. DNA of the CDR3: TGCGCCAGCAGCCAGACGTACCTAGCCTACGAGCAGTACTTC. Translating it yields CASSQTYLAYEQYF.

The chain has TRBV5-4 and TRBJ2-3; possible D gene TRBD2, 6 bases. With 4 bases removed from V and 0 bases from J, the gap between germline ends came to 12 bases. Per the germline V gene, CDR1 is SGHNT and CDR2 is YYREEE (reference sequence). The CDR3 covers 15 residues. The CDR3 DNA sequence: TGTGCCAGCAGCCCCGGGAGTCCGAGCACAGATACGCAGTATTTT. It yields the protein CASSPGSPSTDTQYF.

V and J are TRBV2 and TRBJ1-1, with D uncertain. The V end was cut by 5 bases, the J end by 0 bases, with 10 bases between. This CDR3 contains 14 residues. The V gene's germline CDR1 is SNHLY and CDR2 FYNNEI. This chain's CDR3 is CASSQLYMNTEAFF. The CDR3 DNA is TGTGCCAGCAGTCAGTTATACATGAACACTGAAGCTTTCTTT.

J is TRBJ2-4 and V is TRBV20-1; 14 bases agree with TRBD2. V trimming: 3 bases; J trimming: 8 bases; junction bases outside the gene matches: 21. CDR3 length: 20 amino acids. CDR1 and CDR2 from the germline V gene are DFQATT and SNEGSKA (reference sequence). CDR3 sequence reads: CSARPPDYGGLAGASDIQYF. The CDR3 DNA sequence: TGCAGTGCTAGGCCGCCCGACTATGGGGGACTAGCGGGAGCTTCCGACATTCAGTACTTC.

About this clonotype: At one end, the junction sequence differs from germline, possibly due to a read error. The V gene is TRBV5-1, the J gene TRBJ1-2; TRBD1 agrees at 10 bases. CDR1 SGHRS and CDR2 YFSETQ come from the germline V gene. The CDR3 loop spans 16 amino acids. For the CDR3, the DNA is TGCACCAGCAGCCCGGGACAGGGGACTACTAACTATGGCTACACCTTC. Translated, it gives CTSSPGQGTTNYGYTF.

V gene TRBV28 combines with J gene TRBJ2-3; TRBD1 is a possible D gene (5 bases). The CDR3 covers 12 residues. Germline CDR1 MDHEN, CDR2 SYDVKM. The V gene lost 6 bases and the J gene lost 4 bases, with 8 bases spanning the gap. CDR3 DNA: TGTGCCAGCAGGACAGTCCCAGATACGCAGTATTTT. The encoded protein is CASRTVPDTQYF.

This clonotype showed up just once. The CDR3 loop reads CSAREVRDRVITNYGYTF. The CDR3 DNA is TGCAGTGCTAGAGAGGTCCGGGACAGGGTTATTACTAACTATGGCTACACCTTC. The V and J genes are TRBV20-1 and TRBJ1-2; 9 bases match TRBD1. J gave up 0 bases and V 0 bases, and 11 bases lay outside the gene matches. Germline V lookup: CDR1 DFQATT, CDR2 SNEGSKA (reference sequence). This CDR3 has 18 amino acids.

The rearrangement joins TRBV7-2 to TRBJ2-2, with D possibly TRBD2 on 5 matching bases. V lost 3 bases and J 1 base, leaving 12 bases between the germline ends. This CDR3 is 16 amino acids long. The V gene's germline CDR1 is SGHTA and CDR2 FQGNSA. The CDR3 protein is CASSFVERLNTGELFF. For the CDR3, the DNA is TGTGCCAGCAGCTTCGTGGAGCGGCTGAACACCGGGGAGCTGTTTTTT.

The J gene is TRBJ2-5, the V gene TRBV29-1; possibly TRBD1 for D (7 bases). This CDR3 is built from 15 residues. CDR1 and CDR2 from the germline V gene are SQVTM and ANQGSEA. The ends were cut back, 2 bases at V and 5 bases at J, with 18 bases in the middle. CDR3 in amino acids: CSVERGGGGRETQYF. Written as DNA, the CDR3 is TGCAGCGTTGAAAGGGGTGGAGGGGGCAGGGAGACCCAGTACTTC.

The chain recombines TRBV3-1 with TRBJ1-3; D possibly corresponds to TRBD1 (6 bases). Trimming pared 2 bases from V and 2 bases from J, leaving 13 bases between. Germline V lookup: CDR1 LGHDT, CDR2 YNNKEL (reference sequence). The CDR3 consists of 16 residues. CDR3: CASSQPPGETGNTIYF. CDR3 nucleotide sequence: TGTGCCAGCAGCCAACCCCCAGGGGAAACTGGAAACACCATATATTTT.